These T cell receptor beta chains were read from a single sample in a study of cytomegalovirus exposure and HLA in healthy donors. The data were produced by immunoSEQ multiplex PCR, yet TCRdb's version contains in-frame clones alone and is incomplete. This sample carries 100,000 to 150,000 clones, around 9% of them seen once, and the ten largest clones take about 5.5%. Sequencing was carried out using PBMCs. These receptors were obtained from a man in his forties or fifties in good health and CMV-seronegative. Both conserved end residues are part of each CDR3. D genes are given only for firm matches. Only some rows state a clone size, as once, few, many or a class for expanded clones.

j_call clone_size d_call cdr3_length v_call cdr3_aa cdr3_nt
TRBJ1-2 few . 15 TRBV30 CAWRPTGSLTYGYTF TGTGCCTGGAGGCCTACGGGATCTCTGACCTATGGCTACACCTTC
TRBJ1-6 few . 12 TRBV6-5 CASSRQNSPLHF TGTGCCAGCAGTCGACAGAATTCACCCCTCCACTTT
TRBJ1-5 few TRBD1 15 TRBV7-6 CASSPGQGPNQPQNF TGTGCCAGCAGCCCCGGACAGGGGCCTAATCAGCCCCAGAATTTT
TRBJ2-7 few TRBD2 15 TRBV4-3 CASSQAGGPSYEQYF TGCGCCAGCAGCCAAGCGGGGGGGCCGTCCTACGAGCAGTACTTC
TRBJ2-1 few . 15 TRBV29-1 CSVEHSPLKVNEQFF TGCAGCGTTGAGCATTCCCCCCTAAAAGTCAATGAGCAGTTCTTC
TRBJ1-4 few . 14 TRBV5-1 CASSLGGANEKLFF TGCGCCAGCAGCTTGGGGGGGGCTAATGAAAAACTGTTTTTT
TRBJ2-6 . . 17 TRBV7-9 CASSFDSTSSGANVLTF TGTGCCAGCAGCTTCGACAGTACCAGCTCTGGGGCCAACGTCCTGACTTTC
TRBJ1-4 . TRBD1 14 TRBV18 CASSPRDSHEKLFF TGTGCCAGCTCACCGCGGGACAGTCATGAAAAACTGTTTTTT
TRBJ2-1 . . 13 TRBV11-2 CASSSPQVGEQFF TGTGCCAGCAGCTCGCCTCAGGTTGGTGAGCAGTTCTTC
TRBJ2-1 few TRBD1 15 TRBV5-5 CASRPTGASYNEQFF TGTGCCAGCAGACCTACAGGGGCCTCCTACAATGAGCAGTTCTTC
TRBJ2-7 . . 14 TRBV11-2 CASSSGWGGQEQYF TGTGCCAGCAGCTCCGGGTGGGGGGGCCAAGAGCAGTACTTC
TRBJ2-3 . TRBD2 16 TRBV4-1 CASSQGAGSSTDTQYF TGCGCCAGCAGCCAAGGAGCGGGGTCTAGCACAGATACGCAGTATTTT
TRBJ1-2 . TRBD1 15 TRBV5-1 CASSLPGQGDYGYTF TGCGCCAGCAGCCTCCCAGGACAGGGAGATTATGGCTACACCTTC
TRBJ2-1 . TRBD1 15 TRBV28 CASSFRGLVGNEQFF TGTGCCAGCAGTTTCAGGGGGCTAGTGGGCAATGAGCAGTTCTTC
TRBJ2-3 . TRBD2 16 TRBV6-4 CASSHPPAGCTDTQYF TGTGCCAGCAGCCACCCCCCAGCGGGGTGCACAGATACGCAGTATTTT
TRBJ1-1 . TRBD1 14 TRBV9 CASSVDDRGSEAFF TGTGCCAGCAGCGTAGATGACAGGGGGTCTGAAGCTTTCTTT
TRBJ1-2 . . 11 TRBV6-6 CASSWSYGYTF TGTGCCAGCAGTTGGAGCTATGGCTACACCTTC
TRBJ2-1 . TRBD2 16 TRBV7-3 CASSLEGRGGYNEQFF TGTGCCAGCAGCCTCGAGGGGCGGGGGGGTTACAATGAGCAGTTCTTC
TRBJ2-3 few TRBD2 16 TRBV5-4 CASSRVSGGHGDTQYF TGTGCCAGCAGCCGGGTTAGCGGGGGTCACGGAGATACGCAGTATTTT
TRBJ2-5 few TRBD2 17 TRBV11-2 CASSLDLSGGAGETQYF TGTGCCAGCAGCTTAGATTTGAGCGGGGGGGCCGGGGAGACCCAGTACTTC
TRBJ2-5 few . 13 TRBV2 CASFNAGSKTQYF TGTGCCAGCTTCAACGCAGGGTCGAAGACCCAGTACTTC
TRBJ2-5 . . 14 TRBV5-6 CASSLYGVGETQYF TGTGCCAGCAGCTTGTACGGGGTTGGAGAGACCCAGTACTTC
TRBJ1-1 few TRBD1 13 TRBV9 CASSEGMGTGAFF TGTGCCAGCAGCGAGGGAATGGGGACAGGGGCTTTCTTT
TRBJ2-1 . . 13 TRBV2 CASSEDVGDRQFF TGTGCCAGCAGTGAAGATGTCGGGGATCGGCAGTTCTTC
TRBJ1-2 . . 10 TRBV5-8 CASSTRHATF TGTGCCAGCAGCACCAGACACGCCACCTTC
TRBJ1-4 few . 16 TRBV5-1 CASSAQAVATNEKLFF TGCGCCAGCAGCGCTCAGGCAGTCGCAACTAATGAAAAACTGTTTTTT
TRBJ2-3 . TRBD2 15 TRBV2 CASSPRGGRTDTQYF TGTGCCAGCAGTCCGCGGGGGGGCAGGACAGATACGCAGTATTTT
TRBJ1-2 few TRBD1 14 TRBV5-1 CASSWGTVGYGYTF TGCGCCAGCAGCTGGGGGACAGTCGGATATGGCTACACCTTC
TRBJ2-7 few . 13 TRBV7-9 CASSRATDYEQYF TGTGCCAGCAGCCGGGCGACGGACTACGAGCAGTACTTC
TRBJ1-1 . TRBD1 14 TRBV5-1 CASSLQGARAEAFF TGCGCCAGCAGCTTGCAGGGGGCGAGGGCTGAAGCTTTCTTT
TRBJ2-2 few TRBD1 14 TRBV28 CASSIQGAPGELFF TGTGCCAGCAGTATACAGGGGGCCCCCGGGGAGCTGTTTTTT
TRBJ1-1 few . 14 TRBV6-5 CASSYSTGNTEAFF TGTGCCAGCAGTTACTCGACGGGGAACACTGAAGCTTTCTTT
TRBJ1-1 . . 14 TRBV27 CASSLAGVSTEAFF TGTGCCAGCAGTTTAGCGGGGGTGAGCACTGAAGCTTTCTTT
TRBJ1-2 . . 15 TRBV6-6 CASSYPEGVGYGYTF TGTGCCAGCAGTTACCCAGAGGGGGTTGGCTATGGCTACACCTTC
TRBJ1-1 few . 14 TRBV11-3 CASSPGGVNTEAFF TGTGCCAGCAGCCCCGGAGGAGTGAACACTGAAGCTTTCTTT
TRBJ2-7 . TRBD1 12 TRBV29-1 CSVGDRGFEQYF TGCAGCGTGGGGGACAGGGGGTTCGAGCAGTACTTC
TRBJ1-4 few . 11 TRBV30 CAWSIREKLFF TGTGCCTGGAGTATACGGGAAAAACTGTTTTTT
TRBJ2-1 . . 13 TRBV11-3 CASSFRQSNEQFF TGTGCCAGCAGCTTTAGACAGTCCAATGAGCAGTTCTTC
TRBJ1-1 . . 14 TRBV7-2 CASSLEVRGTEAFF TGTGCCAGCAGCTTAGAGGTGCGGGGAACTGAAGCCTTCTTT
TRBJ2-7 many . 12 TRBV6-1 CASRGTTFEQYF TGTGCCAGCAGGGGGACAACTTTCGAGCAGTACTTC
TRBJ2-7 many TRBD1 15 TRBV5-1 CASSLEQGAAYEQYF TGCGCCAGCAGCTTGGAACAGGGGGCAGCCTACGAGCAGTACTTC
TRBJ2-1 . TRBD2 16 TRBV30 CAWSETRGGAYNEQFF TGTGCCTGGAGTGAAACCCGCGGGGGGGCTTACAATGAGCAGTTCTTC
TRBJ2-2 . TRBD2 16 TRBV5-4 CASSFGLAGPTGGLFF TGTGCCAGCAGCTTTGGACTAGCGGGCCCAACCGGGGGGCTGTTTTTT
TRBJ2-5 few TRBD2 15 TRBV5-1 CASSTLKLAEETQYF TGCGCCAGCAGCACCCTAAAACTAGCGGAAGAGACCCAGTACTTC
TRBJ1-1 few . 14 TRBV29-1 CSVEEGAGWTEAFF TGCAGCGTTGAAGAAGGGGCTGGGTGGACTGAAGCTTTCTTT
TRBJ1-1 . . 11 TRBV25-1 CASSDYTEAFF TGTGCCAGCAGTGATTATACTGAAGCTTTCTTT
TRBJ2-1 . TRBD2 13 TRBV11-2 CASSGGGRGEQFF TGTGCCAGCAGCGGCGGGGGGAGGGGTGAGCAGTTCTTC
TRBJ1-2 few . 12 TRBV28 CASSLRQLGYTF TGTGCCAGCAGTCTTAGACAGCTCGGCTACACCTTC
TRBJ1-1 . TRBD1 14 TRBV6-5 CASSYRTGNTEAFF TGTGCCAGCAGTTACAGGACAGGGAACACTGAAGCTTTCTTT
TRBJ1-4 . . 16 TRBV5-1 CASSPSLGTLGEKLFF TGCGCCAGCAGCCCTTCGCTAGGGACTTTAGGGGAAAAACTGTTTTTT
TRBJ1-4 few TRBD1 14 TRBV5-1 CASSRDSKNEKLFF TGCGCCAGCAGCAGGGACAGTAAGAATGAAAAACTGTTTTTT
TRBJ2-1 few TRBD2 14 TRBV28 CASSTGGRGNEQFF TGTGCCAGCAGCACGGGGGGACGGGGCAATGAGCAGTTCTTC
TRBJ2-2 . . 15 TRBV5-1 CASGGRTSNTGELFF TGCGCCAGCGGAGGGCGGACATCGAACACCGGGGAGCTGTTTTTT